Here is one TCR beta chain with its context. Germline lookup yields CDR1 MNHEY and CDR2 SVGAGI. The CDR3 runs to 14 residues. J gave up 9 bases and V 5 bases, and 10 bases lay outside the gene matches. TCRdb fed the RT-PCR reads into MiXCR, producing one record per CDR3 protein. This sample has about 680,000 distinct CDR3 sequences, with approximately 15% found just once. The specimen sequenced was memory CD4+ T cells from blood. The rearrangement uses TRBV6-5 and TRBJ2-3; 8 positions match TRBD1. This clonotype was obtained from a female donor in good health, serving as a healthy control. This CDR3 is CASSRGQVSITQYF. Written as DNA, the CDR3 is TGTGCCAGCAGTAGGGGACAGGTCTCCATCACGCAGTATTTT.